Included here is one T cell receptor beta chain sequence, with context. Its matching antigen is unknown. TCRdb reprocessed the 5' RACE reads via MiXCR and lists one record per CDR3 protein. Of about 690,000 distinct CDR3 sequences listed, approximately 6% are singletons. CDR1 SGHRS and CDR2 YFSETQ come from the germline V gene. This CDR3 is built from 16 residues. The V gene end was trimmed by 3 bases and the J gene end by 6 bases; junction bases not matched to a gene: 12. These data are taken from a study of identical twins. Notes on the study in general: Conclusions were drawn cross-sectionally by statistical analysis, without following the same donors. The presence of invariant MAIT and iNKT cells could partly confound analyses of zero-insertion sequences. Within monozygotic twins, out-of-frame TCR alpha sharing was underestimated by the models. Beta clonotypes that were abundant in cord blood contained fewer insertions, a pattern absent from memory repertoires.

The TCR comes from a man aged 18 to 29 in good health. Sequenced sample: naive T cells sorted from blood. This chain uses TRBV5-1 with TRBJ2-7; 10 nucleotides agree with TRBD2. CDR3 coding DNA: TGCGCCAGCAGCTCTCCAAGCGGGAGGGCCTGGGGCGAGCAGTACTTC. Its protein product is CASSSPSGRAWGEQYF. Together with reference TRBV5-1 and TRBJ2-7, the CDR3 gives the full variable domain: KAGVTQTPRYLIKTRGQQVTLSCSPISGHRSVSWYQQTPGQGLQFLFEYFSETQRNKGNFPGRFSGRQFSNSRSEMNVSTLELGDSALYLCASSSPSGRAWGEQYFGPGTRLTVT.